Following are 11 T cell receptor beta chains from one sample sequenced in a study of cytotoxic CD8 clonotypes in ibrutinib-treated CLL (dated by TCRdb to the early 2020s). The method was the immunoSEQ multiplex PCR assay. The table comes from immuneACCESS by way of TCRdb, which keeps in-frame sequences with V and J called. Part of the clones is missing from these tables; in studies checked, under half for an unresolved V gene and the rest for unknown reasons. In this sample the table shows about 300,000 clones, approximately 67% of which occur a single time. The ten top clones hold 6% to 6.5% of the sample. Sample: PBMCs, taken after 36 months of ibrutinib treatment. The receptors stem from a human donor with chronic lymphocytic leukemia.

The chain uses TRBV7-6 and TRBJ2-5; possible D gene TRBD2, 6 bases. The CDR3 runs to 17 residues. Germline V gene sequence: CDR1 SGHVS, CDR2 FNYEAQ. Trimming removed 5 bases from V and 4 bases from J, with 23 bases in between. CDR3 in amino acids: CASSLPWEGLGGETQYF. CDR3 coding DNA: TGTGCCAGCAGCCTCCCGTGGGAAGGGTTGGGGGGAGAGACCCAGTACTTC.

This rearrangement joins TRBV7-2 to TRBJ2-5; 11 nucleotides agree with TRBD2. Per germline, CDR1 SGHTA and CDR2 FQGNSA. CDR3 length equals 16 residues. V shed 0 bases, J shed 4 bases, and the junction held 4 bases outside the gene matches. CDR3 loop: CASSLALAGGRETQYF. CDR3 nucleotide sequence: TGTGCCAGCAGCTTAGCGCTAGCGGGGGGTAGAGAGACCCAGTACTTC. Full variable domain (remainder filled in from reference TRBV7-2 and TRBJ2-5): GAGVSQSPSNKVTEKGKDVELRCDPISGHTALYWYRQSLGQGLEFLIYFQGNSAPDKSGLPSDRFSAERTGGSVSTLTIQRTQQEDSAVYLCASSLALAGGRETQYFGPGTRLLVL.

The chain is built from TRBV7-6 and TRBJ2-2, with D tentatively TRBD1 (6 bases). CDR1 SGHVS and CDR2 FNYEAQ come from the germline V gene. Trimming removed 1 base from V and 7 bases from J, with 7 bases in between. The CDR3 sequence is 13 residues long. The CDR3 DNA follows: TGTGCCAGCAGCTTAGGGACAGTCGGGGAGCTGTTTTTT. Its translation is CASSLGTVGELFF.

The V gene is TRBV15, the J gene TRBJ2-3; the D call may be TRBD1 or TRBD2 (5 bases each). Trimming took 0 bases from V and 3 from J, leaving 16 bases between them. Per the germline V gene, CDR1 is LNHNV and CDR2 is YYDKDF (reference sequence). The CDR3 runs 17 residues. The CDR3, as DNA: TGTGCCACCAGCAGAGATTTGGACGCCAGGGAGACAGATACGCAGTATTTT. This translates into CATSRDLDARETDTQYF.

The rearrangement links TRBV10-1 to TRBJ2-7; maybe TRBD1 (5 bases). Germline CDR1 and CDR2: WNHNN and SYGVQD (reference sequence). Trimming took 6 bases from V and 6 from J, leaving 24 bases between them. The CDR3 is 16 amino acids. This CDR3 reads CASSRVRFPGFSEQYF. In nucleotides, the CDR3 is TGCGCCAGCAGCAGGGTCCGCTTCCCGGGTTTCTCCGAGCAGTACTTC.

As DNA, the CDR3 is TGTGCCAGCAGCCAAGTGGGCACAGTAGGAAACACCATATATTTT. This sequence encodes CASSQVGTVGNTIYF. The chain is built from TRBV14 and TRBJ1-3, with D unclear. Deletions cut 1 base from V and 4 bases from J, with 11 bases between. The CDR3 is 15 amino acids. CDR1 SGHDN and CDR2 FVKESK come from the germline V gene.

This chain links TRBV9 with TRBJ2-5; 9 bases are a match to TRBD2. There are 15 residues in the CDR3. The V gene's germline CDR1 is SGDLS and CDR2 YYNGEE. The J segment lost 7 bases and the V segment lost 2 bases, leaving 9 bases of the junction unmatched. The CDR3 nucleotides are TGTGCCAGCAGCGTTCGAGCGGGGGGCCAGGTGACCCAGTACTTC. Its translation is CASSVRAGGQVTQYF.

Only a few counts were recorded for this clone. The chain recombines TRBV11-2 with TRBJ2-7, with TRBD2 as a possible D gene (6 bases). CDR3 size: 15 residues. V lost 0 bases, J lost 4 bases, and 13 bases lay in between. Germline V gene lookup returns CDR1 SGHAT and CDR2 FQNNGV. CDR3 sequence reads: CASSLEVGSGYEQYF. The CDR3 DNA reads TGTGCCAGCAGCTTAGAAGTTGGTAGCGGTTACGAGCAGTACTTC.

This chain connects TRBV6-1 to TRBJ2-7; D not certain. Germline V lookup: CDR1 MNHNS, CDR2 SASEGT. This CDR3 is 12 amino acids long. V was cut by 6 bases and J by 4 bases, with 10 bases left in between. The CDR3 sequence is CASRGASYEQYF. The CDR3 bases are TGTGCCAGCAGAGGAGCATCATACGAGCAGTACTTC.

This chain links TRBV6-6 with TRBJ2-3, with D possibly TRBD1 on 5 matching bases. V was clipped by 0 bases and J by 2 bases, with 6 bases between them. CDR3 length: 14 residues. Germline V gene sequence: CDR1 MNHNY, CDR2 SVGAGI (reference sequence). CDR3 region: CASSYSTATDTQYF. CDR3 sequence (DNA): TGTGCCAGCAGTTACTCGACAGCCACAGATACGCAGTATTTT.

The rearrangement joins TRBV27 to TRBJ2-2; D gene unclear. The CDR3 is 13 amino acids. Germline-derived CDR1 and CDR2 are MNHEY and SMNVEV (reference sequence). The V end was cut by 6 bases, the J end by 7 bases, with 12 bases between. This chain's CDR3 is CASRPHTGGELFF. CDR3 DNA: TGTGCCAGCAGACCCCACACGGGCGGGGAGCTGTTTTTT.